The rows below give T cell receptor beta chains drawn from one sample of a study of T cells in localized non-small cell lung cancer. Assay used: immunoSEQ multiplex PCR; TCRdb lists only in-frame clones, some missing. The sample yields 20,000 to 25,000 clones, over 70% seen once. Sequenced material: PBMCs, taken before any cancer treatment. These receptors came from a man between 40 and 70 years old with stage II squamous cell lung carcinoma. CDR3s include the opening cysteine and the closing phenylalanine or tryptophan. The D gene is left open where the match is weak. Clone size is not always given. Where it is, it says once, few, many or a class for expanded clones.

d_gene,abundance,v_gene,j_gene,CDR3aa,CDR3nt
.,.,TRBV2,TRBJ1-2,CASSRRVEYGYTF,TGTGCCAGCAGCCGGAGGGTAGAGTATGGCTACACCTTC
.,.,TRBV28,TRBJ2-7,CASSPPRGKQYF,TGTGCCAGCAGTCCCCCCCGGGGCAAGCAGTACTTC
.,.,TRBV5-4,TRBJ1-1,CASRRAGGSDTEAFF,TGTGCCAGCAGACGAGCCGGGGGGAGCGACACTGAAGCTTTCTTT
.,few,TRBV5-1,TRBJ1-6,CASSPTAVDNSPLHF,TGCGCCAGCAGCCCGACAGCCGTGGACAATTCACCCCTCCACTTT
.,.,TRBV5-1,TRBJ2-2,CASSPSRVAKLTGELFF,TGCGCCAGCAGCCCCTCCCGGGTAGCGAAGCTCACCGGGGAGCTGTTTTTT
TRBD2,.,TRBV10-3,TRBJ2-1,CAIRAGGNNEQFF,TGTGCCATCAGGGCGGGAGGAAACAATGAGCAGTTCTTC
.,once,TRBV6-6,TRBJ1-5,CASSYGTRAMAQHF,TGTGCCAGCAGTTACGGGACACGAGCAATGGCCCAGCATTTT
TRBD1,.,TRBV19,TRBJ1-2,CASRGTAINYGYTF,TGTGCCAGTAGAGGGACAGCTATTAACTATGGCTACACCTTC
TRBD1,.,TRBV2,TRBJ1-3,CASRIDRAGNTIYF,TGTGCCAGCAGGATAGACAGGGCTGGAAACACCATATATTTT
.,.,TRBV6-4,TRBJ2-5,CASNRAARPQETQYF,TGTGCCAGCAATCGGGCCGCCCGTCCCCAAGAGACCCAGTACTTC
.,.,TRBV2,TRBJ1-1,CASSWRSAAEAFF,TGTGCCAGCAGCTGGCGGTCGGCCGCTGAAGCTTTCTTT
.,.,TRBV29-1,TRBJ2-5,CSVGDSKQETQYF,TGCAGCGTTGGGGACTCCAAACAAGAGACCCAGTACTTC
.,.,TRBV4-3,TRBJ1-5,CASSQGTGVWEPQHF,TGCGCCAGCAGCCAAGGTACCGGGGTTTGGGAGCCCCAGCATTTT
TRBD1,.,TRBV7-3,TRBJ1-1,CASSLGQGAEAFF,TGTGCCAGCAGCTTGGGACAGGGGGCTGAAGCTTTCTTT
.,.,TRBV11-3,TRBJ2-1,CASSLLYFEQFF,TGTGCCAGCAGCTTACTCTATTTTGAGCAGTTCTTC
.,.,TRBV6-5,TRBJ2-7,CASSEGHGEQYF,TGTGCCAGCAGTGAGGGTCACGGCGAGCAGTACTTC
TRBD1,.,TRBV5-4,TRBJ2-1,CASSLGPHRGLDEQFF,TGTGCCAGCAGCTTGGGCCCCCACAGGGGTTTGGATGAGCAGTTCTTC
.,.,TRBV30,TRBJ1-1,CAWGGPEAFF,TGTGCCTGGGGGGGGCCTGAAGCTTTCTTT
TRBD1,.,TRBV6-5,TRBJ2-7,CASRVDRGSYEQYF,TGTGCCAGCAGGGTGGACAGGGGTTCCTACGAGCAGTACTTC
TRBD1,.,TRBV19,TRBJ1-4,CASSRNSGTGGEKLFF,TGTGCCAGTAGTCGAAACTCCGGGACAGGGGGTGAAAAACTGTTTTTT
.,.,TRBV7-9,TRBJ2-7,CASSPQGQSSYEQYF,TGTGCCAGCAGTCCTCAGGGGCAGAGCTCCTACGAGCAGTACTTC
TRBD2,.,TRBV5-6,TRBJ2-3,CASSLAGTSGGGDTQYF,TGTGCCAGCAGCTTGGCCGGGACTAGCGGCGGGGGGGATACGCAGTATTTT
.,.,TRBV5-5,TRBJ2-7,CASSGGGRYEQYF,TGTGCCAGCAGCGGCGGGGGCCGCTACGAGCAGTACTTC
TRBD1,once,TRBV6-5,TRBJ1-2,CASRAGTVSGYGYTF,TGTGCCAGCAGGGCCGGGACAGTAAGTGGCTATGGCTACACCTTC
.,.,TRBV5-1,TRBJ1-5,CASSLSPSQPQHF,TGCGCCAGCAGCTTGAGCCCCAGTCAGCCCCAGCATTTT
.,.,TRBV6-5,TRBJ2-5,CASSYLASQETQYF,TGTGCCAGCAGTTACCTAGCATCCCAAGAGACCCAGTACTTC
.,.,TRBV9,TRBJ2-3,CASTRDFGTDTQYF,TGTGCCAGCACCAGGGACTTCGGCACAGATACGCAGTATTTT
TRBD1,.,TRBV18,TRBJ1-5,CASSWEGQGVQPQHF,TGTGCCAGCTCATGGGAGGGACAGGGTGTTCAGCCCCAGCATTTT
.,.,TRBV11-2,TRBJ2-2,CASSLNPTTGELFF,TGTGCCAGCAGCTTAAACCCCACCACCGGGGAGCTGTTTTTT
.,.,TRBV6-5,TRBJ2-5,CASSPPGQTSSLNF,TGTGCCAGCAGCCCACCGGGACAGACTAGTTCCCTTAACTTC
.,.,TRBV7-9,TRBJ1-5,CASSLGSTTNQPQHF,TGTGCCAGCAGCTTAGGGTCGACGACGAATCAGCCCCAGCATTTT
TRBD1,once,TRBV5-6,TRBJ2-7,CASSPLGTGAYEQYF,TGTGCCAGCAGCCCCCTGGGGACAGGGGCCTACGAGCAGTACTTC
TRBD1,once,TRBV30,TRBJ1-3,CAWRRDRAGNTIYF,TGTGCCTGGCGCCGGGACAGGGCTGGAAACACCATATATTTT
.,.,TRBV4-3,TRBJ2-5,CASSQSARETQYF,TGCGCCAGCAGCCAATCAGCTCGAGAGACCCAGTACTTC
.,.,TRBV4-1,TRBJ2-5,CASSQIPGRRVTQYF,TGCGCCAGCAGCCAGATACCGGGACGGCGGGTGACCCAGTACTTC
TRBD2,.,TRBV30,TRBJ2-2,CAWNPGTSGRIGELFF,TGTGCCTGGAATCCCGGGACTAGCGGGAGGATCGGGGAGCTGTTTTTT
.,.,TRBV18,TRBJ2-5,CASSPRPRGSGETQYF,TGTGCCAGCTCACCACGTCCGAGGGGATCTGGAGAGACCCAGTACTTC
.,.,TRBV30,TRBJ2-3,CAWGSGTTQYF,TGTGCCTGGGGATCAGGGACTACGCAGTATTTT
TRBD2,.,TRBV29-1,TRBJ2-1,CSVGGTSGEQFF,TGCAGCGTGGGGGGGACTAGCGGGGAGCAGTTCTTC
.,.,TRBV4-1,TRBJ2-2,CASSQGGSEYSNTGELFF,TGCGCCAGCAGCCAAGGTGGTAGCGAATATTCGAACACCGGGGAGCTGTTTTTT
.,.,TRBV11-3,TRBJ2-1,CASSFRTATGLTGNEQFF,TGTGCCAGCAGCTTCCGAACGGCTACAGGGTTAACGGGCAATGAGCAGTTCTTC
.,.,TRBV5-1,TRBJ1-1,CASSYQPRGEAFF,TGCGCCAGCAGCTATCAGCCCCGGGGTGAAGCTTTCTTT
TRBD2,.,TRBV9,TRBJ2-1,CASSVVGSGSDEQFF,TGTGCCAGCAGCGTAGTAGGTAGCGGGAGTGATGAGCAGTTCTTC
.,.,TRBV29-1,TRBJ2-2,CSVAPAVRTTGELFF,TGCAGCGTCGCCCCGGCTGTCAGAACCACCGGGGAGCTGTTTTTT
.,.,TRBV7-8,TRBJ2-3,CASSFLGDTQYF,TGTGCCAGCAGCTTCCTGGGAGATACGCAGTATTTT
.,.,TRBV10-3,TRBJ1-1,CAISEAWGNTEAFF,TGTGCCATCAGTGAGGCCTGGGGGAACACTGAAGCTTTCTTT
.,.,TRBV2,TRBJ1-3,CASSEPQGPGNTIYF,TGTGCCAGCAGTGAACCCCAGGGACCTGGAAACACCATATATTTT
.,.,TRBV19,TRBJ2-3,CASSRGSPDTQYF,TGTGCCAGTAGCCGGGGGAGCCCAGATACGCAGTATTTT
.,.,TRBV5-4,TRBJ2-3,CASSRTGDYTDTQYF,TGTGCCAGCAGTCGGACGGGAGACTACACAGATACGCAGTATTTT
.,few,TRBV9,TRBJ2-1,CASSAGTPHEQFF,TGTGCCAGCAGCGCGGGGACTCCCCATGAGCAGTTCTTC
TRBD2,.,TRBV9,TRBJ2-5,CASSGTSGETQYF,TGTGCCAGCAGCGGTACTAGCGGTGAGACCCAGTACTTC
.,.,TRBV30,TRBJ1-6,CAWSVQRAGANRLNSPLHF,TGTGCCTGGAGTGTACAACGTGCTGGGGCCAACAGATTAAATTCACCCCTCCACTTT
TRBD1,.,TRBV5-6,TRBJ1-2,CASSLAAGQGTYGYTF,TGTGCCAGCAGCTTGGCCGCGGGACAGGGAACCTATGGCTACACCTTC
TRBD2,.,TRBV5-1,TRBJ2-1,CASSLVRTSGRSYNEQFF,TGCGCCAGCAGCTTGGTAAGGACTAGCGGGAGGTCCTACAATGAGCAGTTCTTC
.,.,TRBV7-2,TRBJ2-7,CATASQGRRYEQYF,TGTGCCACCGCTTCCCAGGGCAGGAGATACGAGCAGTACTTC
.,.,TRBV30,TRBJ2-1,CAWSPRGNEQFF,TGTGCCTGGAGTCCTCGAGGCAATGAGCAGTTCTTC
TRBD2,.,TRBV19,TRBJ2-3,CATSASGSTDTQYF,TGTGCCACCTCGGCTAGCGGGAGCACAGATACGCAGTATTTT
.,.,TRBV5-6,TRBJ2-7,CASSLADEQYF,TGTGCCAGCAGCTTGGCGGACGAGCAGTACTTC